Presented here are 9 T cell receptor beta chains from one specimen sequenced in a study of early T cells in non-severe SARS-CoV-2 infection. TCRdb re-derived calls from the 5' RACE reads in MiXCR, one entry per CDR3 protein. The profile shows about 37,000 distinct CDR3 sequences, less than 6.5% of them singletons. This material consisted of whole blood, taken at baseline. All receptors come from an adult who was a healthcare worker with PCR-confirmed SARS-CoV-2 infection or an uninfected control (not recorded which).

This clonotype has ten or more counts. The genes are TRBV6-5 and TRBJ2-2, with D unclear. Germline CDR1 MNHEY, CDR2 SVGAGI. The V and J ends lost 3 bases and 1 base respectively, with 9 bases between them. CDR3 length: 15 residues. CDR3 amino acids: CASSYGEMNTGELFF. Written as DNA, the CDR3 is TGTGCCAGCAGTTATGGGGAAATGAACACCGGGGAGCTGTTTTTT.

This clonotype showed up many times. The V and J genes are TRBV12-3 or TRBV12-4 and TRBJ1-1; D not resolved. V shed 5 bases and J shed 3 bases, with 7 bases lying between them. The CDR3 contains 12 residues. CDR3 bases: TGTGCCAGCAGTGTCCGTTACACTGAAGCTTTCTTT. It yields the protein CASSVRYTEAFF.

This clonotype came up many times. The V and J genes are TRBV7-2 and TRBJ2-3; 7 positions agree with TRBD2. There are 12 residues in the CDR3. Per the germline V gene, CDR1 is SGHTA and CDR2 is FQGNSA. V shed 5 bases, J shed 4 bases, and the junction held 0 bases outside the gene matches. DNA for the CDR3: TGTGCCAGCAGCGGACTAGCAGATACGCAGTATTTT. This codes for CASSGLADTQYF.

This clonotype was seen ten or more times. The gene calls are TRBV19 and TRBJ2-3; 10 bases align to TRBD2. Trimming removed 6 bases from V and 0 bases from J; junction bases left unmatched: 0. Germline V lookup: CDR1 LNHDA, CDR2 SQIVND (reference sequence). The CDR3 consists of 14 residues. The CDR3 DNA reads TGTGCCAGTAGGACTAGCGGGAGCACAGATACGCAGTATTTT. It translates to CASRTSGSTDTQYF.

This chain's CDR3 is CASSYSGTGAAETQYF. The CDR3 DNA reads as TGTGCCAGCAGTTACTCCGGGACAGGGGCCGCGGAGACCCAGTACTTC. V is TRBV6-6 and J is TRBJ2-5; 10 bases map to TRBD1. Germline V gene sequence: CDR1 MNHNY, CDR2 SVGAGI (reference sequence). V lost 0 bases and J lost 5; bases outside the gene matches: 6. The CDR3 loop spans 16 amino acids.

This clonotype was found many times. The chain couples TRBV3-1 to TRBJ1-5; tentative D call: TRBD1 (6 bases). Germline V lookup: CDR1 LGHDT, CDR2 YNNKEL (reference sequence). The CDR3 totals 13 residues. The V end was cut by 5 bases, the J end by 10 bases, with 15 bases between. CDR3 in DNA: TGTGCCAGCAGCTCAGGGGAATGGGATCCCCAGCATTTT. Residues: CASSSGEWDPQHF.

V gene TRBV20-1 combines with J gene TRBJ2-1; a possible D gene is TRBD1 (6 bases). This CDR3 spans 13 amino acids. V gave up 3 bases and J gave up 11 bases, with 17 bases separating them. Per germline, CDR1 DFQATT and CDR2 SNEGSKA (reference sequence). In DNA form, the CDR3 reads TGCAGTGCTAGCCAGTCCTTCTGGGGGCAGCAGTTCTTC. This encodes CSASQSFWGQQFF.

This clonotype occurred many times. The genes are TRBV7-2 and TRBJ2-7, with TRBD1 matching 7 bases. The CDR3 has 16 amino acids. Germline loops: CDR1 SGHTA, CDR2 FQGNSA. Trimming removed 5 bases from V and 0 bases from J; junction bases left unmatched: 10. The CDR3 protein is CASSLTTGALSYEQYV. For the CDR3, the DNA is TGTGCCAGCAGCCTAACTACAGGGGCCCTCTCCTACGAGCAGTACGTC.

At least ten counts were recorded for this clonotype. This sequence joins TRBV11-2 and TRBJ2-7, with D maybe TRBD1 (6 bases). The CDR3 extends over 17 amino acids. Trimming left V 1 base short and J 0 bases short, with 16 bases between. Per germline, CDR1 SGHAT and CDR2 FQNNGV. CDR3 sequence: CASSLGPRAGDSYEQYF. The CDR3 region has the DNA TGTGCCAGCAGCTTAGGCCCTCGGGCAGGGGACTCCTACGAGCAGTACTTC.